This note documents a single T cell receptor beta chain sequence. No antigen is known for it. Triplicate sorting captured hundreds of thousands of cells each from every CD8+ T cell subset. The sample originates from a study of CXCR3-negative and CXCR3-positive naive CD8 T cells. Broader study findings: Both naive subsets, CXCR3-negative and CXCR3-positive, displayed similar TRBV-TRBJ usage, unlike memory cells.

The TRB libraries of cDNA were built by UMI-labeled 5' RACE. After re-calling the 5' RACE reads, TCRdb lists one entry per CDR3 protein, DNA absent. The sample totals tens of thousands of distinct CDR3 sequences. The CDR3 totals 16 residues. Germline V gene lookup returns CDR1 SGHTA and CDR2 FQGTGA. The chain uses TRBV7-3 and TRBJ2-1; TCRdb names TRBD2, which stays unverified in the absence of DNA. This receptor was identified in a human donor in good health. Some clones in this sample may be carry-over from other donors' samples. The sample was memory CD8+ T cells from blood. CDR3: CASSLGGRASYNEQFF.